The subject of this entry is one T cell receptor beta chain. Its antigen is unknown. The sample belongs to a study of blood T cells in healthy people across ages. Study-level results: The study could not conclusively compare naive and antigen-experienced cells, given its unsorted PBMCs. It was held that the diversity estimates obtained from one million T cells were underestimates. Per-million-T-cell TCR beta diversity fell roughly linearly with age. There was no known CMV status for donors, so expanded clonotype changes were possibly confounded.

A second PCR, run for 7 to 11 cycles, used a sample-barcoded 5' primer plus a J-beta primer mix. TCRdb called the 5' RACE reads again in MiXCR, with one record for every CDR3 protein. The sample has fewer than 900,000 distinct CDR3 sequences, about half seen once; the top ten hold 30% to 40%. The ends lost 2 bases at V and 4 bases at J; junction bases unmatched: 6. The germline V gene encodes CDR1 SEHNR and CDR2 FQNEAQ (reference sequence). This CDR3 contains 17 residues. The source of this sequence is an older woman in good health. The chain carries TRBV7-9 and TRBJ2-5; TRBD2 matches at 14 bases. The sample consisted of blood. The CDR3 nucleotides are TGTGCCAGCAGCTTATTGGGGACTAGCGGGAGAGGAGAGACCCAGTACTTC. Protein product: CASSLLGTSGRGETQYF.